There are a few counts of the clone carrying this T cell receptor beta chain. As yet, its antigen is unknown. Through Arm-PCR of CDR3 regions and iRepertoire HTBI primers, TCR beta libraries were built. TCRdb independently ran MiXCR on the multiplex PCR reads; one entry per CDR3 protein. The table shows some 450,000 distinct CDR3 sequences, with 20% to 25% occurring only once. The data originate from a study of regulatory T cells in long-lasting Graves disease. Study results and limitations: Persistent Graves' patients showed a TCR diversity that was lower than that of newly diagnosed ones. Persistent patients had more shared public clonotypes (2,741) than new patients (around 950).

Per germline, CDR1 SEHNR and CDR2 FQNEAQ (reference sequence). The CDR3 length is 16 residues. The V and J ends lost 3 bases and 0 bases, in that order; junction bases with no gene match: 2. Time point meaning: persistent/refractory GD, antithyroid drugs over 5 years with positive TRAb. RNA isolated from PBMCs was used to make the TCR library. Guidelines of the American Thyroid Association were used to diagnose Graves' disease. The rearrangement joins TRBV7-9 to TRBJ2-4; 10 nucleotides agree with TRBD1. The sequencing used peripheral blood mononuclear cells (PBMCs), collected when the disease was refractory, from a patient treated with antithyroid drugs. The sequence came from a female donor with Graves disease. The CDR3 bases are TGTGCCAGCAGCTTCTGGACAGGGGGAGCCAAAAACATTCAGTACTTC. It yields the protein CASSFWTGGAKNIQYF. Complete variable domain (other parts from reference TRBV7-9 and TRBJ2-4): DTGVSQNPRHKITKRGQNVTFRCDPISEHNRLYWYRQTLGQGPEFLTYFQNEAQLEKSRLLSDRFSAERPKGSFSTLEIQRTEQGDSAMYLCASSFWTGGAKNIQYFGAGTRLSVL.